The next 16 T cell receptor beta chains were all read from a single sample in a study of patients and donors after allogeneic stem cell transplantation. MiXCR was run by TCRdb on the RT-PCR reads, yielding one entry per CDR3 protein. The sample includes 150,000 to 200,000 distinct CDR3 sequences, about 40% of them seen just once. Sequenced: blood, either unsorted or a sorted T cell fraction (not recorded which). Receptor source: a human donor who was either an allogeneic HSCT recipient or a stem cell or donor lymphocyte infusion donor (not recorded which). It is not recorded whose cells these are; they may come from a transplant donor.

CDR3: CASSVGQGHEQYF. The CDR3 region has the DNA TGTGCCAGCAGCGTAGGACAGGGTCACGAGCAGTACTTC. The rearrangement links TRBV9 to TRBJ2-7; 7 nucleotides match TRBD1. CDR1 is SGDLS and CDR2 is YYNGEE in the germline V gene. The V segment lost 0 bases and the J segment 5 bases; nucleotides outside the gene matches: 2. The CDR3 sequence is 13 residues long. Together with reference TRBV9 and TRBJ2-7, the CDR3 gives the full variable domain: DSGVTQTPKHLITATGQRVTLRCSPRSGDLSVYWYQQSLDQGLQFLIQYYNGEERAKGNILERFSAQQFPDLHSELNLSSLELGDSALYFCASSVGQGHEQYFGPGTRLTVT.

This clonotype was recorded a few times. The chain couples TRBV7-3 to TRBJ1-2; D gene ambiguous. Germline assignment: CDR1 SGHTA and CDR2 FQGTGA. With 5 bases removed from V and 5 bases from J, the gap between germline ends came to 9 bases. This CDR3 is built from 12 residues. DNA of the CDR3: TGTGCCAGCAGCCCGGGCCGATATGGCTACACCTTC. Protein sequence: CASSPGRYGYTF.

This clonotype appeared a few times. The J gene is TRBJ1-6, the V gene TRBV5-1; no clear D. Looked up from germline, CDR1 is SGHRS and CDR2 is YFSETQ. The CDR3 contains 10 residues. The germline V and J ends were trimmed by 9 bases and 10 bases, with 8 bases remaining between them. The CDR3 DNA is TGCGCCACCACCGGGTCACCCCTCCACTTT. Protein sequence: CATTGSPLHF.

V is TRBV12-3 or TRBV12-4 and J is TRBJ2-2; the D gene is possibly TRBD1 (6 bases). CDR3 length: 13 residues. Deletions cut 8 bases from V and 1 base from J, with 8 bases between. The CDR3 DNA reads TGTGCCAGCCTGGGACAGAACACCGGGGAGCTGTTTTTT. Its protein is CASLGQNTGELFF.

This chain joins TRBV4-3 and TRBJ2-7; TRBD2 matches at 7 bases. CDR3 length: 15 amino acids. Germline trimming cut 5 bases from V and 3 bases from J; bases unmatched to any gene: 10. The germline gives CDR1 LGHNA, CDR2 YSLEER. Here the CDR3 DNA reads TGCGCCAGCAGCGTAGCCGACGGACTAGTCTACGAGCAGTACTTC. Amino acid sequence: CASSVADGLVYEQYF.

The chain is built from TRBV12-3 or TRBV12-4 and TRBJ1-6; a possible D gene is TRBD1 (5 bases). Trimming shortened V by 0 bases and J by 10 bases, and 10 bases separated the two germline ends. This CDR3 comprises 14 residues. The CDR3 spells CASSLARGESPLHF. CDR3 coding DNA: TGTGCCAGCAGTTTAGCGCGGGGGGAATCACCCCTCCACTTT.

This clonotype appeared a few times. At one boundary the junction diverges from the germline segment, which might be a read error. V gene TRBV12-3 or TRBV12-4 combines with J gene TRBJ1-3; D is undetermined. The CDR3 contains 13 residues. CDR3 DNA: TGTGCCAGCCGTTTAGACCCCGGAAACACCATATATTTT. Residues: CASRLDPGNTIYF.

This chain connects TRBV18 to TRBJ1-5; possibly TRBD1 for D (6 bases). Germline CDR1 and CDR2: KGHSH and LQKENI. There are 14 residues in the CDR3. V was clipped by 3 bases and J by 8 bases, with 14 bases between them. In nucleotides, the CDR3 is TGTGCCAGCTCACCTACGGGGGGCCAAAAGCCCCAGCATTTT. Amino acids: CASSPTGGQKPQHF.

This clonotype was detected only a few times. The chain is built from TRBV20-1 and TRBJ2-2; no clear D gene. The CDR3 loop spans 13 amino acids. CDR1 is DFQATT, CDR2 SNEGSKA, per germline (reference sequence). The V gene lost 8 bases and the J gene lost 2 bases, with 12 bases spanning the gap. The DNA of the CDR3 is TGCAGTCCCCAGCGTATAAACACCGGGGAGCTGTTTTTT. Protein: CSPQRINTGELFF.

This clonotype was seen only a few times. The V gene is TRBV18, the J gene TRBJ1-4; 8 nucleotides match TRBD1. Germline V gene sequence: CDR1 KGHSH, CDR2 LQKENI. The junction had 9 bases not matched to a gene; V was cut back by 3 bases and J by 0 bases. The CDR3 is 18 residues long. The CDR3 protein is CASSPADRAEPTNEKLFF. CDR3 nucleotide sequence: TGTGCCAGCTCACCGGCGGACAGGGCCGAACCAACTAATGAAAAACTGTTTTTT.

The rearrangement links TRBV15 to TRBJ2-7, with 8 bases fitting TRBD1. The CDR3 has 15 residues. V lost 4 bases to trimming and J lost 4 bases; unmatched junction nucleotides: 9. Per the germline V gene, CDR1 is LNHNV and CDR2 is YYDKDF (reference sequence). CDR3 sequence (DNA): TGTGCCACCAGCATCCGCGCAGGGGGCCGGTACGAGCAGTACTTC. This gives the protein CATSIRAGGRYEQYF.

This clonotype was observed at least ten times. The genes are TRBV28 and TRBJ1-1; perhaps TRBD1 as D (5 bases). Trimming shortened V by 6 bases and J by 4 bases, and 6 bases separated the two germline ends. CDR1 and CDR2 (germline): MDHEN, SYDVKM. The CDR3 runs 11 residues. CDR3 residues: CASRRGTEAFF. CDR3 nucleotides: TGTGCCAGCAGAAGGGGCACTGAAGCTTTCTTT. Filled out from reference TRBV28 and TRBJ1-1, the complete variable domain reads DVKVTQSSRYLVKRTGEKVFLECVQDMDHENMFWYRQDPGLGLRLIYFSYDVKMKEKGDIPEGYSVSREKKERFSLILESASTNQTSMYLCASRRGTEAFFGQGTRLTVV.

This clonotype turned up a few times. This rearrangement joins TRBV24-1 to TRBJ2-3; the D gene is possibly TRBD1 (6 bases). V was trimmed by 3 bases and J by 2 bases, leaving 14 bases between them. From germline, CDR1 is KGHDR and CDR2 SFDVKD. The CDR3 spans 16 residues. The chain's CDR3 is CATSDRGQMVTDTQYF. The CDR3 DNA reads as TGTGCCACCAGTGATCGCGGACAGATGGTCACAGATACGCAGTATTTT.

The chain uses TRBV10-3 and TRBJ2-3; possible D gene TRBD2, 5 bases. V was pared by 4 bases and J by 0 bases, with 8 bases between. The germline V gene encodes CDR1 ENHRY and CDR2 SYGVKD. CDR3 size: 14 residues. The CDR3 region has the DNA TGTGCCATCAGTGCAGCGGTGAGCACAGATACGCAGTATTTT. It encodes CAISAAVSTDTQYF.

This chain uses TRBV27 with TRBJ1-1; D unresolved. Trimming cost V 3 bases and J 5 bases, with 13 bases left between them. The germline gives CDR1 MNHEY, CDR2 SMNVEV (reference sequence). CDR3 length equals 14 residues. CDR3 bases: TGTGCCAGCAGTTTGGGCAGCGTAGAAACTGAAGCTTTCTTT. Its translation is CASSLGSVETEAFF.

In regard to this clonotype: One junction end disagrees with the germline gene, perhaps due to a read error. The V gene is TRBV5-1, the J gene TRBJ1-5; no firm D call. The germline V gene encodes CDR1 SGHRS and CDR2 YFSETQ. The CDR3 consists of 13 residues. Here the CDR3 DNA reads TGCGCCAGCAGCTTAGGGAGCAATCAGCCCCGGCATTTT. It specifies CASSLGSNQPRHF.